Each of the 24 T cell receptor beta chains below was sequenced from the same sample in a study of blood T cells in healthy people across ages. Alongside a J-beta primer mix, a sample-barcoded 5' primer served in a second PCR lasting roughly 7 to 11 cycles. A single record per CDR3 protein comes from TCRdb applying MiXCR to the 5' RACE reads. The profile shows 1.6 million or so distinct CDR3 sequences, 34% of them singletons. Sequencing input: blood. These receptors all come from a woman aged 25 to 39 in good health.

The V gene is TRBV3-1, the J gene TRBJ2-7; tentatively, D is TRBD1 or TRBD2 (6 bases each). With 11 bases removed from V and 2 bases from J, the gap between germline ends came to 19 bases. The CDR3 totals 14 residues. Germline values: CDR1 LGHDT, CDR2 YNNKEL (reference sequence). The CDR3 nucleotides are TGTGCCTCCGGAGAGGGGGGAGAGGCCTACGAGCAGTACTTC. Protein sequence: CASGEGGEAYEQYF.

This chain connects TRBV10-2 to TRBJ2-7; perhaps TRBD2 as D (5 bases). Germline CDR1 reads WSHSY; CDR2 reads SAAADI. This CDR3 region has 13 residues. Deletions cut 6 bases from V and 1 base from J, with 10 bases between. Here the CDR3 DNA reads TGCGCCAGCAGGGAGGATTTGTCCTACGAGCAGTACTTC. Amino acids: CASREDLSYEQYF.

This clonotype was counted between two and nine times. The CDR3 spells CASSLAPSGGEIIYEQYF. DNA of the CDR3: TGCGCCAGCAGCTTGGCCCCTAGCGGGGGGGAAATAATCTACGAGCAGTACTTC. The gene calls are TRBV5-1 and TRBJ2-7, with 12 nucleotides matching TRBD2. Germline CDR1 and CDR2: SGHRS and YFSETQ. Unmatched junction bases numbered 10, after V lost 0 bases and J lost 3 bases. The CDR3 covers 18 residues.

This clonotype was detected a few times. This chain links TRBV3-1 with TRBJ2-2; D possibly corresponds to TRBD1 (5 bases). The CDR3 is made up of 14 amino acids. Trimming took off 4 bases at V and 5 bases at J, with 11 bases between the two ends. Germline loops: CDR1 LGHDT, CDR2 YNNKEL (reference sequence). The CDR3 loop reads CASSPNRRTGELFF. The CDR3 DNA reads TGTGCCAGCAGCCCTAACAGGAGAACCGGGGAGCTGTTTTTT.

For the CDR3, the DNA is TGTGCCAGCAGCTTAGGCCATAGTGTCAGGGGCGGGGAGACCCAGTACTTC. It specifies CASSLGHSVRGGETQYF. This sequence joins TRBV5-5 and TRBJ2-5, with D possibly TRBD1 on 6 matching bases. The CDR3 contains 17 residues. V lost 2 bases, J lost 5 bases, and 22 bases lay in between. The germline V gene has CDR1 SGHKS and CDR2 YYEKEE (reference sequence).

In the case of this clonotype: The junction does not match germline at one end; this may be a read error. The chain is built from TRBV7-9 and TRBJ2-1, with 7 bases matching TRBD2. CDR3 length: 14 residues. Germline values: CDR1 SEHNR, CDR2 FQNEAQ (reference sequence). The CDR3 DNA sequence: TGTGCCGGCAGCTTAGCTAGCGGTGGATTTGAGCAGTTCTTC. Translating it yields CAGSLASGGFEQFF. The entire variable domain, with the rest obtained from reference TRBV7-9 and TRBJ2-1, is as follows: DTGVSQNPRHKITKRGQNVTFRCDPISEHNRLYWYRQTLGQGPEFLTYFQNEAQLEKSRLLSDRFSAERPKGSFSTLEIQRTEQGDSAMYLCAGSLASGGFEQFFGPGTRLTVL.

This clonotype showed up just a few times. A junction end diverges from the germline sequence, so it may reflect a read error. The rearrangement joins TRBV20-1 to TRBJ1-4; 9 positions agree with TRBD1. CDR3 length equals 15 residues. The germline V gene encodes CDR1 DFQATT and CDR2 SNEGSKA (reference sequence). The CDR3 coding sequence is TGCAGTGCTCGAGAAACAGGGGGCGGTAATGAAAAACTGTTTTTT. Its translation is CSARETGGGNEKLFF.

The rearrangement uses TRBV20-1 and TRBJ2-1; 10 nucleotides align to TRBD2. This CDR3 region has 18 residues. The germline gives CDR1 DFQATT, CDR2 SNEGSKA (reference sequence). Losses at the gene ends were 0 bases for V and 8 bases for J; bases not matched to a gene: 16. CDR3 bases: TGCAGTGCTAGAGATCAAACTAGCGGGAAGGTGGACTGTTATGAGCAGTTCTTC. It translates to CSARDQTSGKVDCYEQFF.

Only one count was recorded for this clonotype. This chain links TRBV5-4 with TRBJ2-7; 7 nucleotides align to TRBD1. The CDR3 consists of 15 residues. The V and J ends lost 2 bases and 0 bases, in that order; junction bases with no gene match: 5. CDR1 and CDR2 (germline): SGHNT, YYREEE (reference sequence). CDR3 loop: CASSFGDSYSYEQYF. CDR3 sequence (DNA): TGTGCCAGCAGCTTCGGGGACAGTTACTCCTACGAGCAGTACTTC.

This clonotype was found many times. The genes are TRBV3-1 and TRBJ2-5, with D unclear. CDR1 and CDR2 (germline): LGHDT, YNNKEL (reference sequence). Trimming pared 0 bases from V and 6 bases from J, leaving 5 bases between. This CDR3 is built from 12 residues. CDR3 coding DNA: TGTGCCAGCAGCCAAGACGGAAAGACCCAGTACTTC. Amino acids: CASSQDGKTQYF.

This chain links TRBV13 with TRBJ1-1; D gene unclear. This CDR3 spans 12 amino acids. V was trimmed by 10 bases and J by 2 bases, leaving 11 bases between them. The germline V gene has CDR1 PRHDT and CDR2 FYEKMQ (reference sequence). The CDR3 sequence is CAISIRNTEAFF. CDR3 sequence (DNA): TGTGCCATCTCTATTCGTAACACTGAAGCTTTCTTT.

About this clonotype itself: The junction and the germline gene differ at one end; a read error may be behind it. The V call is TRBV6-1, the J call TRBJ2-1; D could derive from TRBD1 or TRBD2 (5 bases each). Germline CDR1 reads MNHNS; CDR2 reads SASEGT. The CDR3 is made up of 14 amino acids. CDR3 DNA sequence: TGTGCCAGCAGTGGGGGGTACTACACCAATGAGCAGCTCTTC. Translation gives CASSGGYYTNEQLF.

This clonotype came up a few times. A clone one base away is much larger, so this may be a read error. This chain connects TRBV6-6 to TRBJ1-2, with 8 bases lining up with TRBD1. Germline values: CDR1 MNHNY, CDR2 SVGAGI (reference sequence). CDR3 length: 13 amino acids. CDR3 sequence reads: CVSSSGQGDGYTF. CDR3 nucleotides: TGTGTCAGCAGCTCCGGACAGGGAGATGGCTACACCTTC.

This clonotype turned up a few times. The V call is TRBV11-2, the J call TRBJ2-1, with TRBD1 matching over 10 bases. CDR1 is SGHAT and CDR2 is FQNNGV in the germline V gene. J gave up 2 bases and V 1 base, and 2 bases lay outside the gene matches. This CDR3 has 16 residues. CDR3 coding DNA: TGTGCCAGCAGCTTAGTCGGGACAGGGGCCTACAATGAGCAGTTCTTC. This encodes CASSLVGTGAYNEQFF.

CDR3 bases: TGTGCCAGTTCAACCGGCTTTAGTTGGCAAAATGGCTACACCTTC. This translates into CASSTGFSWQNGYTF. V and J are TRBV6-5 and TRBJ1-2; D is unclear. V lost 9 bases and J 6 bases, leaving 23 bases between the germline ends. This CDR3 region has 15 residues. The germline V gene has CDR1 MNHEY and CDR2 SVGAGI.

The table lists this clonotype with a few counts. This chain connects TRBV7-2 to TRBJ2-5; 9 nucleotides line up with TRBD2. The CDR3 loop spans 17 amino acids. The V gene end was trimmed by 2 bases and the J gene end by 5 bases; junction bases not matched to a gene: 12. CDR1 is SGHTA and CDR2 is FQGNSA in the germline V gene. DNA for the CDR3: TGTGCCAGCAGCTTACAGTTCTCGCGGGGGGGCTTGGAGACCCAGTACTTC. This translates into CASSLQFSRGGLETQYF.

This clonotype showed up many times. The chain joins TRBV11-1 to TRBJ2-5; 13 nucleotides match TRBD2. Germline assignment: CDR1 SGHAT and CDR2 FQDESV (reference sequence). V was clipped by 5 bases and J by 4 bases; unmatched bases: 4. The length of the CDR3 is 15 residues. The CDR3 DNA is TGTGCCAGCAGCCGGACTAGCGGGAGAGGAGAGACCCAGTACTTC. It codes for CASSRTSGRGETQYF.

Concerning this clonotype itself: Given a much more abundant clone one base away, this may be a read error. The chain is built from TRBV4-1 and TRBJ1-2; 8 bases match TRBD1. The CDR3 is 15 amino acids. CDR1 MGHRA and CDR2 YSYEKL come from the germline V gene. Written as DNA, the CDR3 is TGCACCAGCAGCCAGGGTCTTAACAGGGGGGATGGCTACACCTTC. As protein: CTSSQGLNRGDGYTF.

This clonotype turned up a few times. The rearrangement uses TRBV6-5 and TRBJ1-2; TRBD1 aligns across 7 bases. Germline-derived CDR1 and CDR2 are MNHEY and SVGAGI. The ends lost 2 bases at V and 3 bases at J; junction bases unmatched: 15. The CDR3 is 18 residues long. The CDR3 loop reads CASSYTTGTASAYYGYTF. CDR3 in DNA: TGTGCCAGCAGTTACACAACCGGGACAGCAAGCGCTTACTATGGCTACACCTTC.

This clonotype was detected only a few times. The CDR3 protein is CASSLETRARGSPLHF. CDR3 DNA sequence: TGTGCCAGCAGCTTAGAGACCAGGGCTCGGGGTTCACCCCTCCACTTT. This rearrangement joins TRBV7-6 to TRBJ1-6; possible D gene TRBD1, 5 bases. The CDR3 is made up of 16 amino acids. Trimming stripped 1 base from V and 9 bases from J, with 16 bases between. Germline lookup yields CDR1 SGHVS and CDR2 FNYEAQ.

This clonotype has more than one count but fewer than ten. The chain carries TRBV5-1 and TRBJ2-5; D might be TRBD2 (6 bases). The CDR3 sequence is 15 residues long. Trimming stripped 5 bases from V and 2 bases from J, with 16 bases between. In germline, CDR1 is SGHRS, CDR2 YFSETQ. DNA of the CDR3: TGCGCCAGCAGTGGGAGGCCTAGCCAACAAGAGACCCAGTACTTC. This encodes CASSGRPSQQETQYF.

The CDR3 sequence: CACKFMDEQYF. The CDR3 DNA reads as TGTGCCTGTAAGTTCATGGACGAGCAGTACTTC. This rearrangement joins TRBV6-2 or TRBV6-3 to TRBJ2-7, with D hard to call. Germline CDR1 and CDR2: MNHEY and SVGEGT. Trimming stripped 11 bases from V and 5 bases from J, with 13 bases between. This CDR3 is 11 amino acids long.

This clonotype turned up a few times. The J gene is TRBJ1-2, the V gene TRBV9, with 8 bases lining up with TRBD1. The V gene end was trimmed by 0 bases and the J gene end by 4 bases; junction bases not matched to a gene: 5. The CDR3 covers 15 residues. Germline V gene lookup returns CDR1 SGDLS and CDR2 YYNGEE. In DNA, the CDR3 is TGTGCCAGCAGCGTAGCTGCAGGGGGCAGCTATGGCTACACCTTC. It yields the protein CASSVAAGGSYGYTF. Using reference TRBV9 and TRBJ1-2 for the parts outside the CDR3, the full variable domain is DSGVTQTPKHLITATGQRVTLRCSPRSGDLSVYWYQQSLDQGLQFLIQYYNGEERAKGNILERFSAQQFPDLHSELNLSSLELGDSALYFCASSVAAGGSYGYTFGSGTRLTVV.

This chain connects TRBV5-1 to TRBJ2-1; TRBD2 matches at 9 bases. Trimming removed 4 bases from V and 9 bases from J; junction bases left unmatched: 17. This CDR3 contains 17 residues. CDR1 and CDR2 from the germline V gene are SGHRS and YFSETQ. CDR3 DNA sequence: TGCGCCAGCAGCCCCGGTACGGGGGCGGGAGGGAATCGTGAGCAGTTCTTC. It encodes CASSPGTGAGGNREQFF.